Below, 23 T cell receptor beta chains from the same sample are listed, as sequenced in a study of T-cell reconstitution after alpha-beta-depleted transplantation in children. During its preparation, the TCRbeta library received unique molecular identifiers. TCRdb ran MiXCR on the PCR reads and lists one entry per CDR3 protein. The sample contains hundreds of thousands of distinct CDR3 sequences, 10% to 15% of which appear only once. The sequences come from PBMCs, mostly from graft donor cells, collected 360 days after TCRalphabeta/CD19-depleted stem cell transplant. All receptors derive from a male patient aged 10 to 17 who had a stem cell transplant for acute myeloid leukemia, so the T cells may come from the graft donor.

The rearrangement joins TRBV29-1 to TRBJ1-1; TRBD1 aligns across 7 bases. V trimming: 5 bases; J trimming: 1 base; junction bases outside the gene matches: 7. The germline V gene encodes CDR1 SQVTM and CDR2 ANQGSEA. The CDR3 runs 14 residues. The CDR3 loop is CSVRGSGGNTEAFF. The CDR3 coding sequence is TGCAGCGTTCGAGGATCAGGGGGGAACACTGAAGCTTTCTTT.

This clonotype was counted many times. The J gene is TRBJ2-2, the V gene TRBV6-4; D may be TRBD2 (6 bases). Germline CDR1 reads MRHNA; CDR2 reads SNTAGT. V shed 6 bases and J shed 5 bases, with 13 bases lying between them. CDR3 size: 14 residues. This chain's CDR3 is CASSPLAGTGELFF. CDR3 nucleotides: TGTGCCAGCAGCCCCCTGGCGGGAACCGGGGAGCTGTTTTTT.

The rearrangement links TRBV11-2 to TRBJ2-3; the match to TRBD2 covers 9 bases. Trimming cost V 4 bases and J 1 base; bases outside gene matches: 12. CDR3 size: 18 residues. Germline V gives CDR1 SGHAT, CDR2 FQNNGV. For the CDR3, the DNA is TGTGCCAGCAGCTCCCAAGCGGGAGGATTGTGGGGCACAGATACGCAGTATTTT. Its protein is CASSSQAGGLWGTDTQYF.

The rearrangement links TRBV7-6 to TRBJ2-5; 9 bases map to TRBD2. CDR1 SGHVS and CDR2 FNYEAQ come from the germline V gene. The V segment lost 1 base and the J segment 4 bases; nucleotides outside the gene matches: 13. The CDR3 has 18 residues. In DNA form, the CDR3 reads TGTGCCAGCAGCTTAGATATATGGGCGGGAGGGCCCACAGAGACCCAGTACTTC. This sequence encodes CASSLDIWAGGPTETQYF.

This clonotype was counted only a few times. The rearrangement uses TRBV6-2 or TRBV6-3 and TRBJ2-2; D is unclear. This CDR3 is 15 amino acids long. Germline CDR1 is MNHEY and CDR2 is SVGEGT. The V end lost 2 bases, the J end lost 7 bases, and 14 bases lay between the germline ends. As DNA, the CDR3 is TGTGCCAGCAGTTACGTCCTTGTAGGGCACGGGGAGCTGTTTTTT. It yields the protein CASSYVLVGHGELFF.

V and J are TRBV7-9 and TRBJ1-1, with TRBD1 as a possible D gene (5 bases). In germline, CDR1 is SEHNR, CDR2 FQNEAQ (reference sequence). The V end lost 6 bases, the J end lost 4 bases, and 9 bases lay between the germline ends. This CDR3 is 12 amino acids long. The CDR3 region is CASSYTGTEAFF. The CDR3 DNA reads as TGTGCCAGCAGTTACACAGGCACTGAAGCTTTCTTT.

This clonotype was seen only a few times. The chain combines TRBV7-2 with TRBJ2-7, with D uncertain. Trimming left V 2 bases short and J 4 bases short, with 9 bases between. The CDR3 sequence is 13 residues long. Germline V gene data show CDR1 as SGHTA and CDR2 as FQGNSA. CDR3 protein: CASSLNPAYEQYF. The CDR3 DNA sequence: TGTGCCAGCAGCTTAAACCCTGCTTACGAGCAGTACTTC.

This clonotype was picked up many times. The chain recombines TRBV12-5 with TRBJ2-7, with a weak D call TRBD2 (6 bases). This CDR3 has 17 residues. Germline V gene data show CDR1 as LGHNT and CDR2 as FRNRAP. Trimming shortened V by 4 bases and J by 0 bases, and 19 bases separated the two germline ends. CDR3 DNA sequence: TGTGCTAGTGGTTATACCCCATTGGGGGGAGTCTCCTACGAGCAGTACTTC. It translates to CASGYTPLGGVSYEQYF. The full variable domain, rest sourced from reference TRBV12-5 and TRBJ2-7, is DARVTQTPRHKVTEMGQEVTMRCQPILGHNTVFWYRQTMMQGLELLAYFRNRAPLDDSGMPKDRFSAEMPDATLATLKIQPSEPRDSAVYFCASGYTPLGGVSYEQYFGPGTRLTVT.

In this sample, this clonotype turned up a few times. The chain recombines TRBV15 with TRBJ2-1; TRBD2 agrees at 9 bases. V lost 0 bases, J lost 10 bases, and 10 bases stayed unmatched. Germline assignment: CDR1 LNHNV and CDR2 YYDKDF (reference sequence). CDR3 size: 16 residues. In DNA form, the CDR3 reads TGTGCCACCAGCAGAGATGATGAACTAGCGGGTATCGAGCAGTTCTTC. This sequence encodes CATSRDDELAGIEQFF.

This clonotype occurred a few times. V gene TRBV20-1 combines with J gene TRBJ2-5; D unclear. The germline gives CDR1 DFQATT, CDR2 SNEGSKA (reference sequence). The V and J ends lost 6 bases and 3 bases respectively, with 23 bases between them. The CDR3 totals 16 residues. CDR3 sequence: CSAKADLLIEEETQYF. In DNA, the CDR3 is TGCAGTGCAAAAGCTGACTTACTGATCGAAGAAGAGACCCAGTACTTC.

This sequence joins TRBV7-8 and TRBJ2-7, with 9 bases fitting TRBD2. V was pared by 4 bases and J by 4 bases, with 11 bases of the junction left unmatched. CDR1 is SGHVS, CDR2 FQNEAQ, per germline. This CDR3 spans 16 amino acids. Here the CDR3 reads CASSWGGSGSGYEQYF. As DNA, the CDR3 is TGTGCCAGCAGCTGGGGGGGTAGCGGGAGTGGATACGAGCAGTACTTC.

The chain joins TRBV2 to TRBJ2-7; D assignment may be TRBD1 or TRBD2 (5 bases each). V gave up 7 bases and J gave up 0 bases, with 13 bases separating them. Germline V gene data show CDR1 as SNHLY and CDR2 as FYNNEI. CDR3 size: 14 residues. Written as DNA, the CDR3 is TGTGCCAGCACGGCGACGGGACGCTCCTACGAGCAGTACTTC. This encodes CASTATGRSYEQYF.

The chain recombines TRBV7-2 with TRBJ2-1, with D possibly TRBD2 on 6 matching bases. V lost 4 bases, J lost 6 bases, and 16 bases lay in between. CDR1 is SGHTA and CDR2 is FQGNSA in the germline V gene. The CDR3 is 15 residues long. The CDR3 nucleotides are TGTGCCAGCAGCTCCGCGGGCCTAGCGACCAATGAGCAGTTCTTC. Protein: CASSSAGLATNEQFF.

As DNA, the CDR3 is TGTGCCTGGAGCGCTTTAGCGGGAGGGGTCAATGAGCAGTTCTTC. Translating it yields CAWSALAGGVNEQFF. This chain connects TRBV30 to TRBJ2-1; 11 bases line up with TRBD2. Per the germline V gene, CDR1 is GTSNPN and CDR2 is SVGIG (reference sequence). After removal of 3 bases from V and 6 bases from J, the junction contained 7 bases not matched to a gene. The CDR3 is made up of 15 amino acids. Together with reference TRBV30 and TRBJ2-1, the CDR3 gives the full variable domain: SQTIHQWPATLVQPVGSPLSLECTVEGTSNPNLYWYRQAAGRGLQLLFYSVGIGQISSEVPQNLSASRPQDRQFILSSKKLLLSDSGFYLCAWSALAGGVNEQFFGPGTRLTVL.

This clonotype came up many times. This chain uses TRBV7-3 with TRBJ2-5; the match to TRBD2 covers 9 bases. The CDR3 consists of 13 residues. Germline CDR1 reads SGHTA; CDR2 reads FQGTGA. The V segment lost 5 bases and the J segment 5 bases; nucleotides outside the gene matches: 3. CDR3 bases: TGTGCCAGCAGCGTAGCGGGAGCGGAGACCCAGTACTTC. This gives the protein CASSVAGAETQYF.

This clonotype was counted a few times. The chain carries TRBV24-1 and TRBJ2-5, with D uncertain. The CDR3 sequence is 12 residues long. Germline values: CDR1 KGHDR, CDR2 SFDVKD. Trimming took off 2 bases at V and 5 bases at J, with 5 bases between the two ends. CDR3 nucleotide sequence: TGTGCCACCAGTGATTCGATGGAGACCCAGTACTTC. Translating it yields CATSDSMETQYF.

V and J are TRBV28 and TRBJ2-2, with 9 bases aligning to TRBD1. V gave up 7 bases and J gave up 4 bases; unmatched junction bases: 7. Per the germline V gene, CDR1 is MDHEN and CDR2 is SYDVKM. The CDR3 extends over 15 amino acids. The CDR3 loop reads CASNPRDRVTGELFF. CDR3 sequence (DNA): TGTGCCAGCAACCCCCGGGACAGGGTCACCGGGGAGCTGTTTTTT.

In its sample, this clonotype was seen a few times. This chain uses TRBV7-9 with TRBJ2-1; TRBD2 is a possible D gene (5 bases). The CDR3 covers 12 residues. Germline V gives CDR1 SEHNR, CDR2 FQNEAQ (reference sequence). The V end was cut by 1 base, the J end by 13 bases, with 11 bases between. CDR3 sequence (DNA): TGTGCCAGCAGCTTAGGTCCCGGGAATCAGTTCTTC. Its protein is CASSLGPGNQFF. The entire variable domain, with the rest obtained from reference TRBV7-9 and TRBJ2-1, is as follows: DTGVSQNPRHKITKRGQNVTFRCDPISEHNRLYWYRQTLGQGPEFLTYFQNEAQLEKSRLLSDRFSAERPKGSFSTLEIQRTEQGDSAMYLCASSLGPGNQFFGPGTRLTVL.

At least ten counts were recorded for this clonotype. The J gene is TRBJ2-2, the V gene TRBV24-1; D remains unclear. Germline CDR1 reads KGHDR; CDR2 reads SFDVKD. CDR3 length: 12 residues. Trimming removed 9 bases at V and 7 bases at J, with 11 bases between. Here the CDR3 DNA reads TGTGCCACCCATTCTGCGTTCGGGGAGCTGTTTTTT. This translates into CATHSAFGELFF.

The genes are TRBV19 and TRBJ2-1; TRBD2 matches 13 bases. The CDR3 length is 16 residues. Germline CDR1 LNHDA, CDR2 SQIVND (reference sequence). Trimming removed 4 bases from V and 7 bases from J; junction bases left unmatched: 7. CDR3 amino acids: CASSKDGLAGVNEQFF. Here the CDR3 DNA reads TGTGCCAGTAGTAAAGACGGACTAGCGGGAGTGAATGAGCAGTTCTTC.

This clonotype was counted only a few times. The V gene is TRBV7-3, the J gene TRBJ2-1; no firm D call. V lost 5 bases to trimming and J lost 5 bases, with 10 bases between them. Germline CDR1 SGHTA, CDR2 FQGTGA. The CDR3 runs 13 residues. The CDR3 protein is CASSPHLNNEQFF. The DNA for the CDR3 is TGTGCCAGCAGCCCTCACTTGAACAATGAGCAGTTCTTC.

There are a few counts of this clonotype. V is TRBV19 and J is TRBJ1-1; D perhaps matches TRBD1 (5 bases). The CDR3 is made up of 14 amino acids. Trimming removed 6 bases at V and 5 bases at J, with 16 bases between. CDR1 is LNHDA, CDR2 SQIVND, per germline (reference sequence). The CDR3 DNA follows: TGTGCCAGTAGGTCGAGAGGGGTAAGAACTGAAGCTTTCTTT. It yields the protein CASRSRGVRTEAFF.

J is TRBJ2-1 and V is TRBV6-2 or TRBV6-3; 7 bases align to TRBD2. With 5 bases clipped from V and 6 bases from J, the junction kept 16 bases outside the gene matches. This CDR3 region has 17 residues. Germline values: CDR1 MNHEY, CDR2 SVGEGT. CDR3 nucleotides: TGTGCCAGCAGTCCCACGTGGGGCGGGAGAGAGGGCAATGAGCAGTTCTTC. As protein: CASSPTWGGREGNEQFF.